This T cell receptor beta chain was found in a study of Ad26.COV2.S vaccination and SARS-CoV-2 variants. Study-wide background: Donor had been placed in the Ad26.COV2.S arm of the COV1001 trial. Intramuscularly, Ad26.COV2.S was given either once or twice, 56 days apart. Study-wide results and caveats: Comparable non-spike TCR breadth was observed in vaccine and placebo recipients. Marked by substantial breadth, spike-specific CD8+ and CD4+ T cell responses were reportedly seen after vaccination.

Assay: immunoSEQ multiplex PCR; the TCRdb copy retains only in-frame clones and omits some. The sample includes 500,000 or so clones, approximately 92% of them seen just once. V shed 10 bases and J shed 1 base, with 16 bases lying between them. The CDR3 loop spans 14 amino acids. CDR1 is LNHDA and CDR2 is SQIVND in the germline V gene (reference sequence). The treatment: some 20 received Ad26.COV2.S at low or high dose, single or two shots; about 5 received placebo; per-sample allocation not given. Day 63 after the first injection of vaccine or placebo was the sampling time. Note on this clone: Its antigen remains unidentified.

The chain couples TRBV19 to TRBJ1-1; D uncertain. The material sequenced was peripheral blood, taken in a trial of Ad26.COV2.S vaccine versus placebo. The TCR was taken from a person aged 18-60 years who received the Ad26.COV2.S COVID-19 vaccine or a placebo. The CDR3 DNA follows: TGTGCCACTCTCCCGGACGGGCAGAACACTGAAGCTTTCTTT. Protein product: CATLPDGQNTEAFF.